This TCR beta chain was sequenced for a study of T cell repertoires in cytomegalovirus infection. Background on the study: TCR beta signatures that were public indicated CMV infection and matching HLA type.

Study-wide findings and caveats: Summed frequency of public TCR beta families distinguished CMV carriers with the relevant HLA. HLA-C-restricted CMV clonotypes gave the most frequent clonotype in two of eight donors.

This clonotype appeared a few times. The antigen is undetermined. TCRdb re-derived calls from the reads in MiXCR, one entry per CDR3 protein. The sample consists of 680,000 or so distinct CDR3 sequences, roughly 35% of them appearing once. Sequenced sample: PBMCs. The receptor was isolated from a human donor in good health (CMV status not recorded). Some clones in this sample may be carry-over from other donors' samples.

The CDR3 nucleotides are TGTGCCAGCAGCCGGGGGGGGGGGGGGGGCATATACGAGCAGTACTTC. It translates to CASSRGGGGGIYEQYF. The chain uses TRBV7-2 and TRBJ2-7, with 8 bases identical to TRBD2. The V and J ends lost 5 bases and 4 bases, in that order; junction bases with no gene match: 13. CDR1 SGHTA and CDR2 FQGNSA come from the germline V gene. The CDR3 sequence is 16 residues long.